The rows below give T cell receptor beta chains drawn from one sample of a study of cytomegalovirus exposure and HLA in healthy donors. The protocol was immunoSEQ multiplex PCR, while the TCRdb copy is restricted to in-frame clones and leaves out a portion. The data show under 95,000 clones, around 72% seen once. The sequenced sample was PBMCs. The receptor set was obtained from a woman aged 40 to 50 in good health and CMV-seropositive. CDR3s include the opening cysteine and the closing phenylalanine or tryptophan. D genes are given only for firm matches. Only some rows state a clone size, as once, few, many or a class for expanded clones.

size	D	J	V	DNA	CDR3
-	-	TRBJ1-1	TRBV6-1	TGTGCCAGCAGAAACCTAGGGACACTCAACACTGAAGCTTTCTTT	CASRNLGTLNTEAFF
-	-	TRBJ1-5	TRBV19	TGTGCCAGTAGTATTGGGGTTGAGGGAGCTGGGCCCCAGCATTTT	CASSIGVEGAGPQHF
-	-	TRBJ2-1	TRBV14	TGTGCCAGCAGCCGATCGAAGCTAGGCTCCTACAATGAGCAGTTCTTC	CASSRSKLGSYNEQFF
-	-	TRBJ2-3	TRBV7-3	TGTGCCAGCAGCTTAACGGGCCTTAGTCTCAATACGCAGTATTTT	CASSLTGLSLNTQYF
-	-	TRBJ1-3	TRBV27	TGTGCCAGCAGTTTATATCTAGGCTCTGGAAACACCATATATTTT	CASSLYLGSGNTIYF
-	-	TRBJ1-4	TRBV5-6	TGTGCCAGCAGCTTGGGTAGGGGTAATGAAAAACTGTTTTTT	CASSLGRGNEKLFF
few	TRBD1	TRBJ2-5	TRBV11-1	TGTGCCAGCAGCTTAGCGTGGACAGGCCAAAGGAGTCAAGAGACCCAGTACTTC	CASSLAWTGQRSQETQYF
-	-	TRBJ1-5	TRBV28	TGTGCCAGCAGCGCACTCATAGGCGGGGGCAATCAGCCCCAGCATTTT	CASSALIGGGNQPQHF
-	-	TRBJ2-5	TRBV6-1	TGTGCCAGCAGTGAAGGGACAGACCAAGAGACCCAGTACTTC	CASSEGTDQETQYF
-	TRBD2	TRBJ2-3	TRBV19	TGTGCCAGTAGTCTTACTGGTAGCGGGGCTAGCACAGATACGCAGTATTTT	CASSLTGSGASTDTQYF
-	-	TRBJ2-2	TRBV5-1	TGCGCCAGCAGCTTGGTTGGAGCGGCCAACACCGGGGAGCTGTTTTTT	CASSLVGAANTGELFF
-	-	TRBJ1-6	TRBV19	TGTGCCAGTATTACCGGGACACCCGATAATTCACCCCTCCACTTT	CASITGTPDNSPLHF
-	-	TRBJ1-2	TRBV11-3	TGTGCCAGCAGCCACTTAGCTAACTATGGCTACACCTTC	CASSHLANYGYTF
-	-	TRBJ2-7	TRBV5-6	TGTGCCAGCAGCTTGCGGGGTTCCACCTCTCTCGAGCAGTACTTC	CASSLRGSTSLEQYF
-	TRBD1	TRBJ1-3	TRBV29-1	TGCAGCGTTGAAGAATGGCAGGGGGGAGACACCATATATTTT	CSVEEWQGGDTIYF
-	-	TRBJ1-2	TRBV29-1	TGCAGCGTTGCCAAGGGGGACAACTATGGCTACACCTTC	CSVAKGDNYGYTF
-	TRBD1	TRBJ2-1	TRBV19	TGTGCCAGTAGTTCCCGGGACAGGGTGGGCAATGAGCAGTTCTTC	CASSSRDRVGNEQFF
once	TRBD2	TRBJ2-2	TRBV9	TGTGCCAGCAGCGTACTGGCGGGGGGAAACACCGGGGAGCTGTTTTTT	CASSVLAGGNTGELFF
-	-	TRBJ1-3	TRBV28	TGTGCCAGCAGTGGGAGGGGATACTATTCTGGAAACACCATATATTTT	CASSGRGYYSGNTIYF
-	-	TRBJ1-2	TRBV29-1	TGCAGCGTTACCGGACTAGGCGGGGCGGGCTACACCTTC	CSVTGLGGAGYTF
few	-	TRBJ1-3	TRBV28	TGTGCCAGCACCGTACAGGCCCCCTCTGGAAACACCATATATTTT	CASTVQAPSGNTIYF
-	TRBD1	TRBJ2-1	TRBV9	TGTGCCAGCAGCGCCCGGGACAGGGACAATGAGCAGTTCTTC	CASSARDRDNEQFF
-	TRBD1	TRBJ2-3	TRBV6-4	TGTGCCAGCACTTCCAGAGTGGACAGGGCCACAGATACGCAGTATTTT	CASTSRVDRATDTQYF
-	-	TRBJ2-7	TRBV7-8	TGTGCCAGCAGCTTAGTCCAGGACTCCTACGAGCAGTACTTC	CASSLVQDSYEQYF
-	TRBD2	TRBJ2-1	TRBV7-3	TGTGCCAGCAGCAAGACTAGCGGGGGGGACAATGAGCAGTTCTTC	CASSKTSGGDNEQFF
-	TRBD1	TRBJ2-6	TRBV7-8	TGTGCCAGCAGCCCCCAGGGGGCGGCTGGGGCCAACGTCCTGACTTTC	CASSPQGAAGANVLTF
-	TRBD2	TRBJ2-1	TRBV19	TGTGCCAGTAGTACCCACCTAGCGGGGAACAATGAGCAGTTCTTC	CASSTHLAGNNEQFF
-	TRBD2	TRBJ2-1	TRBV7-9	TGTGCCAGCAGCTCCCAGCGGGGGGCGGTGAATGAGCAGTTCTTC	CASSSQRGAVNEQFF